This T cell receptor beta chain appears in the sequencing data of a study of vaccination and CD4 T cells after COVID-19. Concerning this clonotype itself: Its cognate antigen is unknown. The junction and the germline gene differ at one end; a read error may be behind it.

This sample's treatment: roughly 11-day PBMC culture with coronavirus spike peptide pools or control peptides (ViraFEST assay). The CDR3 is 15 residues long. Germline V lookup: CDR1 LNHDA, CDR2 SQIVND (reference sequence). The study's findings and limits: Sampling was limited to relatively few convalescent patients, with no early post-infection timepoints studied.

Cultured CD4+ T cell DNA was sequenced using the Oncomine TCR Beta short-read assay. TCRdb re-analysed the PCR reads in MiXCR, keeping a single row per CDR3 protein. Among some 20,000 distinct CDR3 sequences listed, approximately 40% were seen once. Sequenced input: CD4+ T cells from blood, cultured in vitro. The receptor's source is a human donor who had recovered from COVID-19. This rearrangement joins TRBV19 to TRBJ2-5; TRBD2 is a possible D gene (6 bases). CDR3 protein: CARSISWRGKETQYF. CDR3 DNA sequence: TGTGCCCGTAGTATATCTTGGAGGGGCAAAGAGACCCAGTACTTC. The complete variable domain, with remaining parts taken from reference TRBV19 and TRBJ2-5, reads DGGITQSPKYLFRKEGQNVTLSCEQNLNHDAMYWYRQDPGQGLRLIYYSQIVNDFQKGDIAEGYSVSREKKESFPLTVTSAQKNPTAFYLCARSISWRGKETQYFGPGTRLLVL.